The 5 T cell receptor beta chains in this list originate from one sample, sequenced in a study of cytomegalovirus exposure and HLA in healthy donors. The study ran its PCR with 60 Vbeta and 13 Jbeta primers. The protocol was immunoSEQ multiplex PCR, while the TCRdb copy is restricted to in-frame clones and leaves out a portion. The data hold 150,000 to 200,000 clones, with approximately 80% observed a single time. The sequenced material came from PBMCs. The receptors derive from a male donor in good health and CMV-seropositive.

A few counts support this clone. A read error likely explains this, since a far larger clone differs by one base. Other DNA sequences in this sample translate to the same CDR3. The chain has TRBV5-4 and TRBJ2-1; TRBD2 matches at 11 bases. The J segment lost 4 bases and the V segment lost 4 bases, leaving 7 bases of the junction unmatched. The length of the CDR3 is 16 residues. In germline, CDR1 is SGHNT, CDR2 YYREEE (reference sequence). CDR3 loop: CASSHLAGGGYNEQFF. CDR3 nucleotide sequence: TGTGCCAGCAGCCATTTAGCGGGGGGGGGATACAATGAGCAGTTCTTC.

The chain uses TRBV9 and TRBJ2-1; TRBD2 matches 9 bases. The V gene end was trimmed by 0 bases and the J gene end by 4 bases; junction bases not matched to a gene: 5. The V gene's germline CDR1 is SGDLS and CDR2 YYNGEE. CDR3 length equals 16 residues. The CDR3 protein is CASSVEGSGGYNEQFF. For the CDR3, the DNA is TGTGCCAGCAGCGTAGAGGGTAGCGGGGGTTACAATGAGCAGTTCTTC.

In regard to this clone: Its ends do not fully match the called genes, so a read error is possible. The genes are TRBV7-9 and TRBJ1-5, with unresolved D. The CDR3 covers 14 residues. Germline V gene sequence: CDR1 SEHNR, CDR2 FQNEAQ (reference sequence). CDR3 DNA: TGTTCCAGCACTGGGAGTTTTAGCAATCAGCCCCAGCATTTT. Its translation is CSSTGSFSNQPQHF.

This clone came up many times. The chain links TRBV2 to TRBJ1-3, with D maybe TRBD1 (5 bases). V was trimmed by 1 base and J by 4 bases, leaving 5 bases between them. The V gene's germline CDR1 is SNHLY and CDR2 FYNNEI. This CDR3 has 13 amino acids. DNA for the CDR3: TGTGCCAGCAGTGAAGACAGGGGAAACACCATATATTTT. Translation gives CASSEDRGNTIYF.

This chain joins TRBV6-5 and TRBJ1-2; a weak D match, TRBD1 (6 bases). The CDR3 contains 15 residues. The germline V gene encodes CDR1 MNHEY and CDR2 SVGAGI. V was cut by 6 bases and J by 4 bases, with 18 bases left in between. DNA for the CDR3: TGTGCCAGCAGGTCGTTACTTAGGGGGACCTATGGCTACACCTTC. Translating it yields CASRSLLRGTYGYTF.